This record concerns one TCR beta chain sequence. The sample originates from a study of identifying expanded T cells in peripheral blood. TCRdb's copy holds only in-frame clones and misses some; the assay was immunoSEQ multiplex PCR. The sample includes approximately 100,000 clones, 85% to 90% of them seen just once. Healthy donors had no documented immune events, such as infections, while sampled. V shed 3 bases and J shed 4 bases, with 9 bases lying between them. The CDR3 has 13 residues. Germline CDR1 and CDR2: ENHRY and SYGVKD. The sequenced sample consisted of blood. This sequence joins TRBV10-3 and TRBJ1-1; D remains ambiguous. The receptor was isolated from a person aged 18 to 70 in good health. The CDR3 sequence: CAISDSWGTEAFF. CDR3 nucleotides: TGTGCCATCAGTGACTCCTGGGGCACTGAAGCTTTCTTT.